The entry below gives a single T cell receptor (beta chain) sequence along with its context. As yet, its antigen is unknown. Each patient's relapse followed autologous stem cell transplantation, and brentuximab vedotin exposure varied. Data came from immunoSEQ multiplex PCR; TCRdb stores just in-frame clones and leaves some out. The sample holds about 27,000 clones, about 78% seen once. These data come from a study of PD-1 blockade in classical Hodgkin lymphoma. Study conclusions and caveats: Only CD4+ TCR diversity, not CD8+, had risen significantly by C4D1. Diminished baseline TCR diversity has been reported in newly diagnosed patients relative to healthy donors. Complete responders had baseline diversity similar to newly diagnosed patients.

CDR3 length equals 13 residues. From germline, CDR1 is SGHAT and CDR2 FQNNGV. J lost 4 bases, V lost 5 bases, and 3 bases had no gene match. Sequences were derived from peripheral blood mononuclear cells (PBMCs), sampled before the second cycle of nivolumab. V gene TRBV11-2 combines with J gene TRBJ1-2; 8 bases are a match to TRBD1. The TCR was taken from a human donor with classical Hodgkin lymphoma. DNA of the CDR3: TGTGCCAGCAGCCAACAGGGGGGCTATGGCTACACCTTC. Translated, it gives CASSQQGGYGYTF.